These T cell receptor beta chains were read from a single sample in a study of long-term antiretroviral therapy in people with HIV. Produced via immunoSEQ multiplex PCR; TCRdb's table is partial and in-frame only. This sample has 39,000 or so clones, with about four fifths found just once. The sequencing here drew on unsorted PBMCs, taken 0.6 years after starting antiretroviral therapy. The receptor set was obtained from a man between 18 and 35 years old with HIV. The CDR3 runs from the conserved cysteine through the conserved F or W. D genes are given only for firm matches. Part of the rows lack a size; the others show once, few, many or a class for expanded clones.

d_call j_call v_call clone_size cdr3_nt cdr3_aa
NA TRBJ1-2 TRBV6-5 NA TGTGCCAGCAGTTACCGCCGACAGGATCAAGGCTACACCTTC CASSYRRQDQGYTF
NA TRBJ1-2 TRBV14 NA TGTGCCAGCAGCCACAGGGGTGCGCTCAACTCCTCTAACTATGGCTACACCTTC CASSHRGALNSSNYGYTF
TRBD2 TRBJ2-5 TRBV7-6 NA TGTGCCAGCAGCTTAGCATCTGATCTAGCGGGAGGCGAGACCCAGTACTTC CASSLASDLAGGETQYF
NA TRBJ2-3 TRBV7-9 NA TGTGCCAGCAGACACAGGGAAACAGATACGCAGTATTTT CASRHRETDTQYF
TRBD2 TRBJ2-7 TRBV5-4 once TGTGCCAGCAGCTTGGCGGGACTAGGAACCTACGAGCAGTACTTC CASSLAGLGTYEQYF
TRBD1 TRBJ1-2 TRBV28 NA TGTGCCAGCCGGGACAGGTCAACCGCCGGCTACACCTTC CASRDRSTAGYTF
TRBD2 TRBJ2-3 TRBV4-2 NA TGTGCCAGCAGCCAAGAGGGACTAGCGGGAATAGATACGCAGTATTTT CASSQEGLAGIDTQYF
TRBD1 TRBJ1-2 TRBV5-1 few TGCGCCAGCAGGGACAGGGATTACTATGGCTACACCTTC CASRDRDYYGYTF
NA TRBJ1-1 TRBV5-1 once TGCGCCAGCAGCTTGGCTCAGGGATCCACTGAAGCTTTCTTT CASSLAQGSTEAFF
NA TRBJ1-1 TRBV18 NA TGTGCCAGCTCACCGTCTGGACAGCGGTCTGAAGCTTTCTTT CASSPSGQRSEAFF
TRBD2 TRBJ2-1 TRBV28 once TGTGCCATCTCCCCGGGACTACGGATCAATGAGCAGTTCTTC CAISPGLRINEQFF
NA TRBJ2-7 TRBV7-2 NA TGTGCCAGCAGCTTAGAACTCGCCGAGCAGTACTTC CASSLELAEQYF
NA TRBJ2-1 TRBV18 NA TGTGCCAGCTCACCACCTAACCAGGGCTCCTACAATGAGCAGTTCTTC CASSPPNQGSYNEQFF
TRBD1 TRBJ2-1 TRBV6-4 NA TGTGCCAGCAGCCGATCCGGGACAGGGGGAAATGAGCAGTTCTTC CASSRSGTGGNEQFF
TRBD2 TRBJ2-5 TRBV5-1 NA TGCGCCAGCAGCTGGGAGACTAGCGGGAGGGGTGAGACCCAGTACTTC CASSWETSGRGETQYF
TRBD1 TRBJ2-7 TRBV13 NA TGTGCCAGCAGCCCAGGGGGGACAGGGGGTAGGGAGCAGTACTTC CASSPGGTGGREQYF
NA TRBJ2-7 TRBV7-2 NA TGTGCCAGCAGCTTAAAAGGGATTGACAACGAGCAGTACTTC CASSLKGIDNEQYF
NA TRBJ2-3 TRBV5-1 NA TGCGCCAGCAGCTTGGCCATGGGAGATACGCAGTATTTT CASSLAMGDTQYF
NA TRBJ1-1 TRBV6-5 once TGTGCCAGCAGTTACCTCTCTGAAGCTTTCTTT CASSYLSEAFF
TRBD2 TRBJ2-5 TRBV5-1 NA TGCGCCAGCAGTTCCAGCGGGAGGGCCGGGGAGACCCAGTACTTC CASSSSGRAGETQYF
NA TRBJ1-1 TRBV27 NA TGTGCCAGCAGCCGGGGGAGCCGACAGAACACTGAAGCTTTCTTT CASSRGSRQNTEAFF
NA TRBJ2-3 TRBV18 NA TGTGCCAGCTCACCAATGGGACCTAAAACAGATACGCAGTATTTT CASSPMGPKTDTQYF
NA TRBJ1-3 TRBV19 NA TGTGCCAGTACCTGGACAGCAAATCTCCTCGGAAACACCATATATTTT CASTWTANLLGNTIYF
TRBD1 TRBJ1-4 TRBV18 once TGTGCCAGCTCACCAAGGCGGACAGGGGAAGGGGAAAAACTGTTTTTT CASSPRRTGEGEKLFF
NA TRBJ2-7 TRBV28 NA TGTGCCAGCAGGTTGGAACGGCCCTCCTACGAGCAGTACTTC CASRLERPSYEQYF
TRBD2 TRBJ2-2 TRBV4-1 NA TGCGCCAGCAGCCCACTAGCGGGATTGGGCACCGGGGAGCTGTTTTTT CASSPLAGLGTGELFF
NA TRBJ1-1 TRBV11-2 NA TGTGCCAGCGGTCAGACAGCGAACACTGAAGCTTTCTTT CASGQTANTEAFF
NA TRBJ1-1 TRBV6-6 NA TGTGCCAGCAGTCGATACAGGGAGAGCACTGAAGCTTTCTTT CASSRYRESTEAFF
NA TRBJ2-3 TRBV5-1 once TGCGCCAGCAGCCCCGACGAGAGGACGCAGTATTTT CASSPDERTQYF
TRBD2 TRBJ2-7 TRBV13 NA TGTGCCAGCAGCCGAGGTTTGGGACTAGCTGCCTACGAGCAGTACTTC CASSRGLGLAAYEQYF
NA TRBJ1-4 TRBV11-2 NA TGTGCCAGCAGCTCTAGTGGGGGCAATGAAAAACTGTTTTTT CASSSSGGNEKLFF
NA TRBJ2-7 TRBV11-2 NA TGTGCCAGCAGCTTAGATGTCCTTTTTGCCTACGAGCAGTACTTC CASSLDVLFAYEQYF
NA TRBJ2-1 TRBV11-2 NA TGTGCCAGCAGCGAACAAGGCGATGAGCAGTTCTTC CASSEQGDEQFF
NA TRBJ2-7 TRBV6-5 NA TGTGCCAGCAGAGGCACCCAATCCTCCTACGAGCAGTACTTC CASRGTQSSYEQYF
TRBD1 TRBJ2-7 TRBV5-1 once TGCGCCAGCGGACAGGGGTCGGGGGCAACGGGAGAGCAGTACTTC CASGQGSGATGEQYF
TRBD1 TRBJ2-4 TRBV28 NA TGTGCCAGCGTGGGGTTTACAGGGGGCGTCAAAAACATTCAGTACTTC CASVGFTGGVKNIQYF
NA TRBJ2-2 TRBV4-1 NA TGCGCCAGCAGCCCCCCAGTTTGGCCCGGGGAGCTGTTTTTT CASSPPVWPGELFF
NA TRBJ2-3 TRBV5-4 NA TGTGCCAGCAGCTTGGCAATGACCCAGACGCAGTATTTT CASSLAMTQTQYF
NA TRBJ1-2 TRBV4-1 NA TGCGCCAGCAGCCAAGAGGCAGGGGCCTTTGACTATGGCTACACCTTC CASSQEAGAFDYGYTF
NA TRBJ2-1 TRBV14 NA TGTGCCAGCAGCCCACCGGGACTCTTCAATGAGCAGTTCTTC CASSPPGLFNEQFF
NA TRBJ1-4 TRBV9 NA TGTGCCAGCAGCGACAGGGAAGCGACTGAAAAACTGTTTTTT CASSDREATEKLFF
TRBD1 TRBJ2-7 TRBV4-3 once TGCGCCAGCAGCCAAGAGAGGACAGGGTACGGCGAGCAGTACTTC CASSQERTGYGEQYF
TRBD1 TRBJ2-5 TRBV7-7 NA TGTGCCAGCAGCACGGGACAGGGGGCGCGGGAGACCCAGTACTTC CASSTGQGARETQYF
NA TRBJ1-5 TRBV5-6 few TGTGCCAGCAGCTTGGGACAGTATAGCAATCAGCCCCAGCATTTT CASSLGQYSNQPQHF
NA TRBJ2-1 TRBV9 NA TGTGCCAGCAGCGTAGGAGGAATCAATGAGCAGTTCTTC CASSVGGINEQFF
NA TRBJ2-2 TRBV11-3 NA TGTGCCAGCAGCTTAGATCGGGGTGGGGAGCTGTTTTTT CASSLDRGGELFF
NA TRBJ1-1 TRBV29-1 NA TGCAGCGTTGAAAGGACATCTTTAGAAGCTTTCTTT CSVERTSLEAFF
NA TRBJ2-3 TRBV19 NA TGTGCCAGTAGCGATAATTGGGATACGCAGTATTTT CASSDNWDTQYF
NA TRBJ2-3 TRBV28 NA TGTGCCAGCAGCCAACTCGACAAGGTGGATACGCAGTATTTT CASSQLDKVDTQYF
NA TRBJ1-5 TRBV7-2 NA TGTGCCAGCAGCTTAGGGCAGTCGAATCAGCCCCAGCATTTT CASSLGQSNQPQHF